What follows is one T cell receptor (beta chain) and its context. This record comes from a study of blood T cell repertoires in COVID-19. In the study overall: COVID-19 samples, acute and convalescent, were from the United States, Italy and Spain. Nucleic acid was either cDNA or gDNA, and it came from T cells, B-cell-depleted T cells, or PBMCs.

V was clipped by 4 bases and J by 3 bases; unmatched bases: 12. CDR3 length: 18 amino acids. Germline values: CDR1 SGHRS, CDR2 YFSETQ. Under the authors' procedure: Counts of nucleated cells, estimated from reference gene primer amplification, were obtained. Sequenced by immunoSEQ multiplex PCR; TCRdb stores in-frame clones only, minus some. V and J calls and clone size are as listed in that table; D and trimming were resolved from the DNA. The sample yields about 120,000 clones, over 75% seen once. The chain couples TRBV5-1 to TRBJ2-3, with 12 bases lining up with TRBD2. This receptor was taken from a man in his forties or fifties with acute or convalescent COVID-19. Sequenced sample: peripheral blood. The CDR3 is CASSPRLAGASPTDTQYF. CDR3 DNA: TGCGCCAGCAGCCCCCGACTAGCGGGGGCCTCCCCAACAGATACGCAGTATTTT.